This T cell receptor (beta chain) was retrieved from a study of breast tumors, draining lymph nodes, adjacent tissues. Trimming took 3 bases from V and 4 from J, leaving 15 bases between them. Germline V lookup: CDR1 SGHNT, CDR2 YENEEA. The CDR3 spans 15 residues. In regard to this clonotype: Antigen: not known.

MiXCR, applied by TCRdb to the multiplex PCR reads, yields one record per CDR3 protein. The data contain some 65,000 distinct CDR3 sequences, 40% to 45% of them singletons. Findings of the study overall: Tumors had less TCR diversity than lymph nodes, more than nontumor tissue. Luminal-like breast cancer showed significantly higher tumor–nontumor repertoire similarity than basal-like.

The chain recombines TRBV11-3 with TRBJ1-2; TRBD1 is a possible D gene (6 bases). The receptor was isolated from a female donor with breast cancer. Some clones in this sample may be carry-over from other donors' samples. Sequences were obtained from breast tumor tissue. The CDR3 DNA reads TGTGCCAGCAGCTTTCGTTTCGGGGGCTTCTATGGCTACACCTTC. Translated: CASSFRFGGFYGYTF.